The TCR beta chain described here comes from a study of cytomegalovirus exposure and HLA in healthy donors. Overall study findings and caveats: Reportedly, a later analysis found an Asian-associated ancestry cluster had fewer N-insertions than the roughly 700-donor mean. Both high specificity and high sensitivity reportedly marked the classifier's diagnosis of cytomegalovirus status.

Germline V gene sequence: CDR1 SGHDT, CDR2 YYEEEE. The CDR3 spans 15 residues. V was shortened by 5 bases and J by 5 bases, with 19 bases between the two germline ends. The study ran its PCR with 60 Vbeta and 13 Jbeta primers. The assay was immunoSEQ multiplex PCR, and TCRdb's table has in-frame clones only and misses some. The sample has 150,000 to 250,000 clones, about 79% seen once. As for this clone: As yet, its antigen is unknown.

Sequenced input: PBMCs. This sequence joins TRBV5-6 and TRBJ2-5; a possible D gene is TRBD2 (6 bases). This receptor was identified in a boy younger than 10 in good health and CMV-seronegative. The CDR3 DNA follows: TGTGCCAGCAGTTATAGTATACACCGGGGGGAGACCCAGTACTTC. It codes for CASSYSIHRGETQYF.